These 14 T cell receptor beta chains came from one sample sequenced in a study of immune cell composition in non-small cell lung cancer (dated by TCRdb to 2015 to 2018). Receptor amplification or capture employed the immunoSEQ multiplex PCR assay. TCRdb stores this immuneACCESS table with in-frame sequences only. Part of the clones is absent; in the studies checked, under half of the shortfall reflects unresolved V genes, and no reason is known for the rest. The sample table contains approximately 11,000 clones; only one count was recorded for 64% of them. 15% to 20% of the sample is taken by the ten largest. Sequencing used lung tumor tissue. These receptors all stem from a human donor with non-small cell lung cancer.

This clone was observed once. The chain uses TRBV6-1 and TRBJ2-3; 11 nucleotides agree with TRBD2. There are 15 residues in the CDR3. CDR1 and CDR2 from the germline V gene are MNHNS and SASEGT. J lost 4 bases, V lost 5 bases, and 5 bases had no gene match. The CDR3 loop reads CASSRLAGGSDTQYF. The CDR3 nucleotides read TGTGCCAGCAGTCGGCTAGCGGGAGGATCAGATACGCAGTATTTT.

V and J are TRBV6-4 and TRBJ2-7; no clear D. Germline loops: CDR1 MRHNA, CDR2 SNTAGT. The V end lost 7 bases, the J end lost 2 bases, and 18 bases lay between the germline ends. The CDR3 covers 15 residues. The DNA for the CDR3 is TGTGCCAGCACCCTACCGGAGAGGTACGCCTACGAGCAGTACTTC. This translates into CASTLPERYAYEQYF.

The chain joins TRBV27 to TRBJ2-2; D is uncertain. Germline CDR1 and CDR2: MNHEY and SMNVEV (reference sequence). This CDR3 has 12 residues. With 5 bases removed from V and 1 base from J, the gap between germline ends came to 2 bases. The CDR3 DNA reads TGTGCCAGCAGTCAGAACACCGGGGAGCTGTTTTTT. Protein product: CASSQNTGELFF.

Only one count was recorded for this clone. The chain couples TRBV18 to TRBJ2-1, with a weak D call TRBD1 (6 bases). The CDR3 covers 14 residues. V was shortened by 4 bases and J by 6 bases, with 13 bases between the two germline ends. The germline gives CDR1 KGHSH, CDR2 LQKENI. The CDR3 sequence is CASSLQGLGNEQFF. The CDR3 region has the DNA TGTGCCAGCTCACTCCAGGGGCTGGGCAATGAGCAGTTCTTC.

This clone came up once. The junction departs from germline at one end; a sequencing error may be responsible. CDR3 sequence (DNA): TGCAGCGTTGTCGGGCTAGCCCTAGCCTACAGTGAGCAGTTCTTC. Translated, it gives CSVVGLALAYSEQFF. V gene TRBV29-1 combines with J gene TRBJ2-1; TRBD2 might be the D (5 bases). The CDR3 totals 15 residues. CDR1 and CDR2 (germline): SQVTM, ANQGSEA.

This sequence joins TRBV7-2 and TRBJ2-1; D is unresolved. The V gene lost 3 bases and the J gene lost 1 base, with 13 bases spanning the gap. The CDR3 runs 16 residues. CDR1 is SGHTA, CDR2 FQGNSA, per germline. The CDR3 here is CASSLAHSPSYNEQFF. The DNA of the CDR3 is TGTGCCAGCAGCTTGGCACATTCCCCTTCCTACAATGAGCAGTTCTTC.

By frequency in the sample, this clone is medium-sized (0.01 to 0.1%). V gene TRBV4-1 combines with J gene TRBJ2-2, with 13 bases matching TRBD2. From germline, CDR1 is MGHRA and CDR2 YSYEKL. V lost 2 bases, J lost 0 bases, and 9 bases stayed unmatched. CDR3 length: 20 residues. Here the CDR3 DNA reads TGCGCCAGCAGCCAACGACCCGAAACTAGCGGGAGGGCGAACACCGGGGAGCTGTTTTTT. As protein: CASSQRPETSGRANTGELFF.

This clone is large by share. This sequence joins TRBV28 and TRBJ2-4, with unresolved D. The CDR3 runs 12 residues. Germline values: CDR1 MDHEN, CDR2 SYDVKM. V lost 4 bases, J lost 9 bases, and 10 bases lay in between. The CDR3: CASSSLAAIQYF. CDR3 sequence (DNA): TGTGCCAGCAGTTCTTTGGCTGCCATTCAGTACTTC.

This rearrangement joins TRBV10-3 to TRBJ1-1, with 11 bases lining up with TRBD1. Losses at the gene ends were 6 bases for V and 4 bases for J; bases not matched to a gene: 4. CDR3 length: 14 residues. CDR1 is ENHRY, CDR2 SYGVKD, per germline. The CDR3 DNA follows: TGTGCCATCAGCTCGGGGACAGGGGGCACTGAAGCTTTCTTT. As protein: CAISSGTGGTEAFF.

V usage is TRBV5-1 and J usage is TRBJ2-5; tentative D call: TRBD2 (6 bases). The germline CDR1 and CDR2 sequences are SGHRS and YFSETQ. V dropped 0 bases and J dropped 1 base, with 7 bases sitting between them. CDR3 length equals 14 residues. CDR3 region: CASSLGEAQETQYF. DNA of the CDR3: TGCGCCAGCAGCTTGGGGGAGGCCCAAGAGACCCAGTACTTC. The full variable domain, rest sourced from reference TRBV5-1 and TRBJ2-5, is KAGVTQTPRYLIKTRGQQVTLSCSPISGHRSVSWYQQTPGQGLQFLFEYFSETQRNKGNFPGRFSGRQFSNSRSEMNVSTLELGDSALYLCASSLGEAQETQYFGPGTRLLVL.

This clone was observed a handful of times. This chain joins TRBV5-1 and TRBJ2-7; 8 nucleotides agree with TRBD2. The J segment lost 6 bases and the V segment lost 0 bases, leaving 11 bases of the junction unmatched. Germline V gives CDR1 SGHRS, CDR2 YFSETQ. The CDR3 is 16 amino acids. CDR3 loop: CASSLGELAVRAEQYF. The DNA of the CDR3 is TGCGCCAGCAGCTTGGGGGAACTAGCGGTAAGGGCCGAGCAGTACTTC.

This clone occurred a few times. This sequence joins TRBV19 and TRBJ2-7, with D unresolved. CDR1 and CDR2 (germline): LNHDA, SQIVND (reference sequence). V was clipped by 3 bases and J by 2 bases, with 8 bases between them. This CDR3 contains 13 residues. CDR3 coding DNA: TGTGCCAGTAGTATTAACGGAGCCTACGAGCAGTACTTC. This sequence encodes CASSINGAYEQYF.

This rearrangement joins TRBV28 to TRBJ2-7; the match to TRBD2 covers 9 bases. This CDR3 comprises 14 residues. Germline CDR1 reads MDHEN; CDR2 reads SYDVKM. Trimming removed 4 bases from V and 0 bases from J; junction bases left unmatched: 1. CDR3 in amino acids: CASSSGLASYEQYF. DNA for the CDR3: TGTGCCAGCAGTTCGGGACTAGCCTCCTACGAGCAGTACTTC.

The chain recombines TRBV18 with TRBJ1-1, with 9 bases lining up with TRBD1. The CDR3 loop spans 15 amino acids. Germline V CDR1 and CDR2: KGHSH, LQKENI. J gave up 6 bases and V 4 bases, and 9 bases lay outside the gene matches. The CDR3 loop is CASSLQQGAGAEAFF. CDR3 DNA sequence: TGTGCCAGCTCACTGCAACAGGGGGCCGGTGCTGAAGCTTTCTTT. Filled out from reference TRBV18 and TRBJ1-1, the complete variable domain reads NAGVMQNPRHLVRRRGQEARLRCSPMKGHSHVYWYRQLPEEGLKFMVYLQKENIIDESGMPKERFSAEFPKEGPSILRIQQVVRGDSAAYFCASSLQQGAGAEAFFGQGTRLTVV.